The rows below give T cell receptor beta chains drawn from one sample of a study of blood T cell repertoires in COVID-19. The method was immunoSEQ multiplex PCR; TCRdb's version includes in-frame clones alone and lacks a portion of them. This table has 250,000 or so clones, roughly 80% appearing once. Sequencing was done on a sample of peripheral blood. The receptors here all came from a woman aged 18-29 years with acute or convalescent COVID-19. Both conserved end residues are part of each CDR3. The order of the fields is V gene, J gene, clone size, CDR3 protein. A row's size may be missing; if present it is once, few, many or a size class.

>TRBV6-6|TRBJ2-2|NA
CASSYSGKNTGELFF
>TRBV25-1|TRBJ1-2|NA
CASSRTTGLAGYTF
>TRBV27|TRBJ2-1|NA
CASRQGTHYNEQFF
>TRBV5-1|TRBJ1-6|NA
CASSLSPDLTTSPLHF
>TRBV29-1|TRBJ2-1|NA
CSVEDFGGSYNEQFF
>TRBV14|TRBJ1-2|NA
CASSRGLLTNYGYTF
>TRBV10-3|TRBJ1-6|NA
CAISESQTQSFHF
>TRBV20-1|TRBJ2-1|NA
CSASYTSGRIRNEQFF
>TRBV7-3|TRBJ1-6|NA
CASSLGPSSPLHF
>TRBV5-5|TRBJ2-7|NA
CASSSFPGTGAEQYF
>TRBV12-3/TRBV12-4|TRBJ2-2|NA
CASSRQGTGELFF
>TRBV5-4|TRBJ1-3|NA
CASSIDRVGGNTIYF
>TRBV6-6|TRBJ2-5|NA
CASSPGTGGRETQYF
>TRBV5-1|TRBJ2-1|few
CASLGAFEQFF
>TRBV20-1|TRBJ1-1|NA
CSTAGEAFF
>TRBV29-1|TRBJ2-1|NA
CSVVQPTYNEQFF
>TRBV6-2/TRBV6-3|TRBJ1-1|NA
CASSWWQGSTDTEAFF
>TRBV27|TRBJ2-7|few
CASSLSGTSAEQYF
>TRBV12-3/TRBV12-4|TRBJ2-7|NA
CASSSDRGLGQYF
>TRBV19|TRBJ2-5|NA
CASSIVSWQQETQYF
>TRBV4-3|TRBJ2-1|NA
CASRQTIAGGFNEQFF
>TRBV7-9|TRBJ2-1|NA
CASSIRTSGIDNEQFF
>TRBV6-5|TRBJ2-1|NA
CASRDRDRVNEQFF
>TRBV19|TRBJ2-1|NA
CASSIGPSTDEQFF
>TRBV9|TRBJ1-1|NA
CASSVREGSSTEAFF
>TRBV29-1|TRBJ1-1|NA
CSANSDRTNTEAFF
>TRBV12-3/TRBV12-4|TRBJ1-5|NA
CASSFGGFQPQHF
>TRBV9|TRBJ2-1|NA
CASSVSTGLAAPHEQFF
>TRBV6-2/TRBV6-3|TRBJ1-1|once
CASSYSRRDRTEAFF
>TRBV6-1|TRBJ2-7|NA
CASVWDRGISYEQYF
>TRBV19|TRBJ1-5|NA
CASRDRGRGKIQPQHF
>TRBV12-3/TRBV12-4|TRBJ2-7|NA
CASSLIRYEQYF
>TRBV6-5|TRBJ2-1|NA
CASSPSRSGLREQFF
>TRBV3-1/TRBV3-2|TRBJ2-3|NA
CASSQGLAGVTDTQYF
>TRBV3-1/TRBV3-2|TRBJ1-2|NA
CASSPHPNYGYTF
>TRBV2|TRBJ2-2|NA
CASRMTGNTGELFF
>TRBV24-1|TRBJ2-5|NA
CATSDPGQETQYF
>TRBV18|TRBJ2-7|NA
CASSPGAGSGYEQYF
>TRBV19|TRBJ2-3|NA
CASSISVADTQYF
>TRBV5-1|TRBJ2-3|NA
CASSLSGITDTQYF
>TRBV7-9|TRBJ1-6|NA
CASSLQGLGNSPLHF
>TRBV27|TRBJ2-7|NA
CASRMAGQKFYEQYF